Listed here is a single TCR beta chain. These data belong to a study of OX40 agonist ivuxolimab in advanced cancers. Study-level information: One patient with hepatocellular carcinoma and two with cutaneous melanoma, three in all, had partial responses.

Using immunoSEQ multiplex PCR, the repertoire was profiled, and TCRdb retains in-frame clones only, with some absent. The sample lists about 45,000 clones, around 92% seen once, with roughly a sixth in the top ten. The TCR sequence derives from an adult with an advanced solid tumor such as melanoma, head and neck, liver or kidney cancer. The sequencing used CD4+ or CD8+ T cells sorted from blood, collected in a trial of the OX40 agonist ivuxolimab.

CDR3 nucleotide sequence: TGCGCCAGCAGCTTGCGGGCGGGGGGTACCACAGATACGCAGTATTTT. Its protein product is CASSLRAGGTTDTQYF. V and J are TRBV5-1 and TRBJ2-3; 8 bases align to TRBD2. Germline CDR1 is SGHRS and CDR2 is YFSETQ. This CDR3 comprises 16 residues. V lost 1 base and J lost 2; bases outside the gene matches: 6.